The present entry profiles one T cell receptor beta chain with its context. Repertoires were generated with immunoSEQ multiplex PCR, while TCRdb's copy carries only in-frame clones and drops some. The table records some 90,000 clones, 75% to 95% of them present only once. This entry comes from a study of T cell changes during pregnancy in multiple sclerosis. V gave up 4 bases and J gave up 8 bases; unmatched junction bases: 8. Germline CDR1 is SGDLS and CDR2 is YYNGEE. The CDR3 spans 13 residues. The chain employs TRBV9 and TRBJ1-2; TRBD1 aligns across 7 bases. Sample: peripheral blood, taken after pregnancy. This receptor was taken from a female donor in good health, enrolled as a control in a pregnancy study. Here the CDR3 DNA reads TGTGCCAGCAGCAAGAGGGGGCGGAGGGGCTACACCTTC. Encoded protein: CASSKRGRRGYTF.